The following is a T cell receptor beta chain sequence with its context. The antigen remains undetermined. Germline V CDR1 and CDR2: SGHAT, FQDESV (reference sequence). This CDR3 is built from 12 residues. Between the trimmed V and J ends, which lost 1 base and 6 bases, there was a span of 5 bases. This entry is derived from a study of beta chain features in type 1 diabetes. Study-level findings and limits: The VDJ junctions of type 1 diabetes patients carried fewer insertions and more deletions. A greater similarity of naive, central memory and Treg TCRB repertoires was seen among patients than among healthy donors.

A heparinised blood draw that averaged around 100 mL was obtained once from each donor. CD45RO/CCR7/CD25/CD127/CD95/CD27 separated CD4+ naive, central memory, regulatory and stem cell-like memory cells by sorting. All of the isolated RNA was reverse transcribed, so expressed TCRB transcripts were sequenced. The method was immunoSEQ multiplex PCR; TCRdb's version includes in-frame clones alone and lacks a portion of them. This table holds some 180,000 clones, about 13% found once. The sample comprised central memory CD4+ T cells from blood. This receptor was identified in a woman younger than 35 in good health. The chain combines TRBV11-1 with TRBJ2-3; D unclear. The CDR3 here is CASSLVVDTQYF. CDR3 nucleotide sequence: TGTGCCAGCAGCTTAGTAGTGGATACGCAGTATTTT.